This TCR beta chain originates from a study of blood T cell repertoires in COVID-19. Which cohort a participant joined came from the clinical history participants gave. Assay: immunoSEQ multiplex PCR; the TCRdb copy retains only in-frame clones and omits some. Among under 250,000 clones, about four fifths were seen once, and the ten largest hold around 2%. V was clipped by 3 bases and J by 3 bases, with 18 bases between them. The CDR3 runs 15 residues. The germline V gene encodes CDR1 DFQATT and CDR2 SNEGSKA (reference sequence). The chain carries TRBV20-1 and TRBJ2-7; a possible D gene is TRBD2 (7 bases). This sequence originates from a man in his sixties who had recovered from COVID-19. The sample comprised PBMCs or T cells enriched from blood (not recorded which). The chain's CDR3 is CSASRTGGKIYEQYF. As DNA, the CDR3 is TGCAGTGCTAGTCGAACGGGGGGCAAGATCTACGAGCAGTACTTC.